This T cell receptor (beta chain) appears in the sequencing data of a study of regulatory T cells in long-lasting Graves disease. On the study more broadly: Graves' patients with a new diagnosis had received antithyroid drugs under 3 months. Study-wide findings and caveats: Persistent Graves' patients showed reduced TCR diversity versus newly diagnosed patients.

Building of the TCR beta libraries involved iRepertoire HTBI primers and Arm-PCR of CDR3 regions. A single record per CDR3 protein comes from TCRdb applying MiXCR to the multiplex PCR reads. The sample includes 510,000 or so distinct CDR3 sequences, around 11% seen only once; the top ten take 8.9%. Between the trimmed V and J ends, which lost 5 bases and 2 bases, there was a span of 19 bases. The CDR3 runs to 17 residues. In germline, CDR1 is LNHDA, CDR2 SQIVND (reference sequence). This clonotype was seen at least ten times. What it binds is not known. Time point: newly diagnosed GD, antithyroid drugs for less than 3 months. Construction of the TCR library relied on RNA isolated from PBMCs. These data were also filed under a second study, of T cells in Graves' hyperthyroidism and ophthalmopathy. That publication notes: Primed by the HTBI set, a first-round RT-PCR was run on the TCR CDR3.

The rearrangement links TRBV19 to TRBJ1-5, with D perhaps TRBD1 (6 bases). This TCR came from a woman aged 25 to 39 with Graves disease. Here the sequenced sample was peripheral blood mononuclear cells (PBMCs), taken at new diagnosis, from a patient treated with antithyroid drugs. The CDR3 nucleotides read TGTGCCAGTAGTTTTATACAGGGTTTTGTCGGCAATCAGCCCCAGCATTTT. It specifies CASSFIQGFVGNQPQHF.